This entry features one T cell receptor beta chain sequence. A much larger clone lies one base from this, so it may be a read error. The final CDR3 position lacks the conserved phenylalanine or tryptophan, pointing to a likely read error. This sample is part of a study of T cells in Graves' hyperthyroidism and ophthalmopathy. This CDR3 region has 15 residues. The germline V gene has CDR1 MNHEY and CDR2 SMNVEV (reference sequence). V lost 5 bases and J lost 4, with 17 bases in between. RNA transcripts gave rise to amplified TCR beta CDR3 regions. TCR CDR3 regions were first amplified by RT-PCR with HTBI primers. MiXCR, run by TCRdb on the multiplex PCR reads, gives a single entry per CDR3 protein. The sample gives about 210,000 distinct CDR3 sequences, about a sixth of which show up once; 35% to 50% is in the top ten.

The chain has TRBV27 and TRBJ1-1; the D gene is possibly TRBD1 (5 bases). This receptor was identified in a man aged 40-55 years with Graves' hyperthyroidism. Sequenced material: blood. The CDR3 bases are TGTGCCAGCAGTAATAACCAAAGGGACGGCACTGAAGCTTTCTCT. This sequence encodes CASSNNQRDGTEAFS.